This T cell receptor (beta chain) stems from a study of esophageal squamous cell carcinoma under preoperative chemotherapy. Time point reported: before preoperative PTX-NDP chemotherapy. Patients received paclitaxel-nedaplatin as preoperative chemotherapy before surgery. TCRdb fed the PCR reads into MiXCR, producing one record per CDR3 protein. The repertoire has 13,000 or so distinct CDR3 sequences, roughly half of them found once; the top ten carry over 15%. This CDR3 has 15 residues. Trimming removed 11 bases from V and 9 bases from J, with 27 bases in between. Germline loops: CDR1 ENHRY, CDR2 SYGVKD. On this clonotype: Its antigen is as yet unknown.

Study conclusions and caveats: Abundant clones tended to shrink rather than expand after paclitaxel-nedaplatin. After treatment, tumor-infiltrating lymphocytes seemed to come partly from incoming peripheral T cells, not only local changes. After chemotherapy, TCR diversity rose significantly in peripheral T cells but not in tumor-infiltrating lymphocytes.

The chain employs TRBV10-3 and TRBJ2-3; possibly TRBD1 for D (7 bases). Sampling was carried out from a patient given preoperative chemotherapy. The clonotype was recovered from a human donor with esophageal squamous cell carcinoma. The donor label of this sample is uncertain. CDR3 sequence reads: CAGGAGAGGKETQYF. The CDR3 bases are TGTGCCGGGGGTGCCGGGGCAGGGGGGAAAGAGACGCAGTATTTT.